This T cell receptor (beta chain) was sequenced during a study of blood T cells in healthy people across ages. A second PCR of roughly 7 to 11 cycles used a sample-barcoded 5' primer and a J-beta primer mix. Each CDR3 protein gets one entry after TCRdb re-called the 5' RACE reads with MiXCR. Of about 650,000 distinct CDR3 sequences listed, approximately 30% were seen once; the top ten hold approximately 15%. Donors each provided about 10 milliliters of peripheral blood. The sequence came from an elderly woman in good health. Sequenced material: blood.

CDR3 residues: CASSMTSGSGDTQYF. The CDR3, as DNA: TGTGCCAGCAGCATGACTAGCGGGTCCGGAGATACGCAGTATTTT. This rearrangement joins TRBV7-3 to TRBJ2-3; 10 bases align to TRBD2. V trimming: 5 bases; J trimming: 5 bases; junction bases outside the gene matches: 7. Germline V CDR1 and CDR2: SGHTA, FQGTGA. The length of the CDR3 is 15 residues.